This T cell receptor (beta chain) came from a study of Tregs in tolerant kidney transplant recipients. Germline CDR1 SGHNT, CDR2 YYREEE (reference sequence). Unmatched junction bases numbered 14, after V lost 5 bases and J lost 4 bases. The CDR3 covers 18 residues. Assay used: immunoSEQ multiplex PCR; TCRdb lists only in-frame clones, some missing. The sample lists over 60,000 clones, more than 95% occurring once. The chain combines TRBV5-4 with TRBJ2-3; 12 bases match TRBD2. The sample here was CD4+ T cells from blood, taken before the transplant. The sequence derives from a human donor who received a combined kidney and bone marrow transplant. In nucleotides, the CDR3 is TGTGCCAGCAGGGCTACAACTAGCGGGAGGAATTCCCCAGATACGCAGTATTTT. Protein product: CASRATTSGRNSPDTQYF.